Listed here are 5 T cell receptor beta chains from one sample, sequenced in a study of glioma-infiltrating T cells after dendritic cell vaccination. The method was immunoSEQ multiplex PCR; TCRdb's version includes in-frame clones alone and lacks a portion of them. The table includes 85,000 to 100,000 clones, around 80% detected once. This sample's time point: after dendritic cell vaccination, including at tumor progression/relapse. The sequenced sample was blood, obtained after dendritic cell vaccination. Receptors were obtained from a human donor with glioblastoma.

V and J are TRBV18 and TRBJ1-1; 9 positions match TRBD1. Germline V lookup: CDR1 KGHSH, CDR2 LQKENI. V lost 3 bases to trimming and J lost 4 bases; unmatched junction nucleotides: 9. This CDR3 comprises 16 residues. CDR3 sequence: CASSPIGGTGTTEAFF. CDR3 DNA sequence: TGTGCCAGCTCACCGATCGGCGGGACAGGGACCACTGAAGCTTTCTTT.

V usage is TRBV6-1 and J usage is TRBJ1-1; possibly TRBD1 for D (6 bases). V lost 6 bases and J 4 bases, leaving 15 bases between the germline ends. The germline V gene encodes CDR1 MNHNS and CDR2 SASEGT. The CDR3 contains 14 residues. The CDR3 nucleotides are TGTGCCAGCAGGATTAGGACCAGGGGCACTGAAGCTTTCTTT. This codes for CASRIRTRGTEAFF.

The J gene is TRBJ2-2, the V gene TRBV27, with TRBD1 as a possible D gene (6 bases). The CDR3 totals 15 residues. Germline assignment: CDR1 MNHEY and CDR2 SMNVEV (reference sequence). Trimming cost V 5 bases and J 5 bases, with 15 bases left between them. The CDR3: CASSKAHRGTGELFF. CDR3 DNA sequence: TGTGCCAGCAGTAAGGCGCATAGGGGGACCGGGGAGCTGTTTTTT.

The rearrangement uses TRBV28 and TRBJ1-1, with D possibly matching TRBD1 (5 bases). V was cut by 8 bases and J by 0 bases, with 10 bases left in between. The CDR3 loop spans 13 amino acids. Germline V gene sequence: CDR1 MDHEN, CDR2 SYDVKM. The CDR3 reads CASGGGLNTEAFF. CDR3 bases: TGTGCCAGCGGGGGAGGGCTGAACACTGAAGCTTTCTTT.

The CDR3 is CASSRPTGGFTGELFF. DNA of the CDR3: TGTGCCAGTAGTAGGCCCACAGGGGGATTCACCGGGGAGCTGTTTTTT. The rearrangement joins TRBV19 to TRBJ2-2; 8 bases are shared with TRBD1. CDR1 LNHDA and CDR2 SQIVND come from the germline V gene (reference sequence). The CDR3 runs to 16 residues. Trimming removed 4 bases from V and 4 bases from J; junction bases left unmatched: 8.